Detailed here is one T cell receptor (beta chain). The target antigen is unknown. Germline-derived CDR1 and CDR2 are MNHEY and SVGAGI. CDR3 length equals 16 residues. V was pared by 5 bases and J by 5 bases, with 10 bases of the junction left unmatched. With a J-beta primer mix and a sample-barcoded 5' primer, a second PCR ran about 6 to 11 cycles. A single record per CDR3 protein comes from TCRdb applying MiXCR to the 5' RACE reads. The table records about 1.4 million distinct CDR3 sequences, roughly 59% of them present only once. Every sample gave at least 5 micrograms of total RNA when it was extracted. These data come from a study of blood T cells in healthy people across ages. Study summary: About one barcoded beta molecule per two T cells was captured by template switching.

Findings and caveats of the study: Getting older went along with TCR beta diversity per million T cells dropping roughly linearly. PBMCs went unsorted, and a conclusive naive versus antigen-experienced comparison was therefore prevented.

The rearrangement joins TRBV6-5 to TRBJ2-3; 10 bases agree with TRBD2. The material sequenced was blood. The receptor's source is a young man in good health. The CDR3 spells CASSTPSGRAGDTQYF. As DNA, the CDR3 is TGTGCCAGCAGTACACCAAGCGGGAGGGCGGGAGATACGCAGTATTTT.